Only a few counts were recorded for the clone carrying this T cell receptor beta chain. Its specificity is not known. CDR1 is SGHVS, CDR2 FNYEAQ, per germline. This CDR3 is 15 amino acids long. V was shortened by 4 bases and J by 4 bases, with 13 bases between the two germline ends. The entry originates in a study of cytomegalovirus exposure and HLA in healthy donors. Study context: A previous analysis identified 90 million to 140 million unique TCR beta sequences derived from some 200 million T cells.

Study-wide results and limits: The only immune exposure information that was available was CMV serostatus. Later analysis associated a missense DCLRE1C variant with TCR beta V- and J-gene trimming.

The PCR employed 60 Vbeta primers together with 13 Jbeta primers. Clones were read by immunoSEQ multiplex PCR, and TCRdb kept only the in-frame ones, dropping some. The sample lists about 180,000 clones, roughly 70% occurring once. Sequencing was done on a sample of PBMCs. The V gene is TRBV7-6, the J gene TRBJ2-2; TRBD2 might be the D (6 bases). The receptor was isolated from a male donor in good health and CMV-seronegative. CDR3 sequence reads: CASSWADGSTGELFF. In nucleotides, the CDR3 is TGTGCCAGCAGCTGGGCGGACGGGAGCACCGGGGAGCTGTTTTTT. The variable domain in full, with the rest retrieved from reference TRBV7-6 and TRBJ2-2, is GAGVSQSPRYKVTKRGQDVALRCDPISGHVSLYWYRQALGQGPEFLTYFNYEAQQDKSGLPNDRFSAERPEGSISTLTIQRTEQRDSAMYRCASSWADGSTGELFFGEGSRLTVL.